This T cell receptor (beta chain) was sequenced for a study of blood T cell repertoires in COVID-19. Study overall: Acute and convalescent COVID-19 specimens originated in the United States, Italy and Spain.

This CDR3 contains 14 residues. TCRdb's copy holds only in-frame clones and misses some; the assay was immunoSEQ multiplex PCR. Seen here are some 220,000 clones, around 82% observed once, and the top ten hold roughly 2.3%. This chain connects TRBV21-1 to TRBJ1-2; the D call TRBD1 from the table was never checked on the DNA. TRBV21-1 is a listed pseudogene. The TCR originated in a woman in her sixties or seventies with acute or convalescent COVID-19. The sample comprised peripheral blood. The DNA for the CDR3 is TGTGCCAGCGGAGACAGGGTCGCTAACTATGGCTACACCTTC. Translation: CASGDRVANYGYTF.